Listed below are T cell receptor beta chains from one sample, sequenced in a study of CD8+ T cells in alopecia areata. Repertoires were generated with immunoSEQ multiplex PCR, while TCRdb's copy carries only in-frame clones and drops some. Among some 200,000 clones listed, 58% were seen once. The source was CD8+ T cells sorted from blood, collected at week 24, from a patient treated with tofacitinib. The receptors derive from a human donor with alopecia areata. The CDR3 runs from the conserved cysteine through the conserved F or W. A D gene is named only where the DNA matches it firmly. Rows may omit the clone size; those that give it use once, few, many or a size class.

TGCGCCAGCAGCCAAGGATCACGGGAACGAAAGAGTTATGGCTACACCTTC | CASSQGSRERKSYGYTF | TRBJ1-2 | NA | TRBV4-1 | NA
TGTGCCAGCAGCTTAGCGGACAGCCAAGAGACCCAGTACTTC | CASSLADSQETQYF | TRBJ2-5 | NA | TRBV7-9 | NA
TGCGCCAGCAGCCCAACCAAGCTTTCCGGGACGCAACAAGAGACCCAGTACTTC | CASSPTKLSGTQQETQYF | TRBJ2-5 | NA | TRBV5-1 | NA
TGTGCCTGGAGTGATGTAGGGCCTGAAGCTTTCTTT | CAWSDVGPEAFF | TRBJ1-1 | once | TRBV30 | NA
TGTGCCACCTCTAGTTTTGGCACCGGGGAGCTGTTTTTT | CATSSFGTGELFF | TRBJ2-2 | NA | TRBV27 | NA
TGTGCCAGCAGAGACAGGGCCAAAGCTTTCTTT | CASRDRAKAFF | TRBJ1-1 | few | TRBV2 | TRBD1
TGTGCCAGCAGCCCTGGGTCTCTTGATACGGAGCAGTACTTC | CASSPGSLDTEQYF | TRBJ2-7 | NA | TRBV5-6 | NA
TGTGCCAGCAGCGCCCTAGCCCTATCGGCGGGGGCTGGAGAGACCCAGTACTTC | CASSALALSAGAGETQYF | TRBJ2-5 | NA | TRBV7-6 | NA
TGTGCCAGCAGCTCCCCCCGCCGACAAGATACGCAGTATTTT | CASSSPRRQDTQYF | TRBJ2-3 | few | TRBV7-9 | NA
TGTGCCTGGAGGGCCAGGCCTTTACTAAAAGATGGCTACACCTTC | CAWRARPLLKDGYTF | TRBJ1-2 | NA | TRBV30 | NA
TGCGCCAGCAGTCAAGGGCCCGGACAGGGTAACTACGAGCAGTACTTC | CASSQGPGQGNYEQYF | TRBJ2-7 | NA | TRBV5-1 | TRBD1
TGTGCCAGCAGCGCCCGGGACAACACTTGGGGATTCCATGAGCAGTTCTTC | CASSARDNTWGFHEQFF | TRBJ2-1 | NA | TRBV11-3 | NA
TGCGCCAGCAGCCAAGGGGGGGCCATTAGCAATCAGCCCCAGCATTTT | CASSQGGAISNQPQHF | TRBJ1-5 | NA | TRBV4-1 | NA
TGTGCCAGCAGCTTACTCGTCGGGGAGCTGTTTTTT | CASSLLVGELFF | TRBJ2-2 | few | TRBV7-9 | NA
TGTGCCAGCAGTGAATGGCGGGGTGAGACCCAGTACTTC | CASSEWRGETQYF | TRBJ2-5 | NA | TRBV25-1 | NA
TGTGCCATCAGCCGACGGACGGAAAGACAAGAGACCCAGTACTTC | CAISRRTERQETQYF | TRBJ2-5 | NA | TRBV10-3 | NA
TGTGCCAGCAGCCCAGGGCTCGGCTACACCTTC | CASSPGLGYTF | TRBJ1-2 | NA | TRBV6-5 | NA
TGTGCCACCAGCAGAGTCGCGGGGACCGGGGAGCTGTTTTTT | CATSRVAGTGELFF | TRBJ2-2 | NA | TRBV15 | NA
TGCAGCGTTGATGGAGGGGCCACTGAAGCTTTCTTT | CSVDGGATEAFF | TRBJ1-1 | NA | TRBV29-1 | NA
TGTGCCAGCAGTTATACCTACGACAGGCCCAGTGAGACCCAGTACTTC | CASSYTYDRPSETQYF | TRBJ2-5 | once | TRBV27 | NA
TGTGCCAGCAGTTTGGGACGGTTTTATAATTCACCCCTCCACTTT | CASSLGRFYNSPLHF | TRBJ1-6 | NA | TRBV28 | NA
TGTGCCAGCAGTGAAGGCGCCGTGCGAATTATTACCGGGGAGCTGTTTTTT | CASSEGAVRIITGELFF | TRBJ2-2 | few | TRBV2 | NA
TGTGCCAGCAGTTTCGGAGGGGGCGCCTACGAGCAGTACTTC | CASSFGGGAYEQYF | TRBJ2-7 | NA | TRBV27 | NA
TGCAGCGTTGAAGGGGTAGGAAACTATGGCTACACCTTC | CSVEGVGNYGYTF | TRBJ1-2 | NA | TRBV29-1 | NA
TGCGCCAGCAGCTTGGATGGGGGCATATCCTACAATGAGCAGTTCTTC | CASSLDGGISYNEQFF | TRBJ2-1 | few | TRBV5-1 | NA
TGTGCCAGCAGTGTTGGAGGGGGCCTCACAGATACGCAGTATTTT | CASSVGGGLTDTQYF | TRBJ2-3 | NA | TRBV2 | NA
TGCGCCAGCAGCTTGACGGGGAGCGGTGAAGCTTTCTTT | CASSLTGSGEAFF | TRBJ1-1 | NA | TRBV5-1 | NA
TGTGCCAGCAGTTACACGGTCGGCCTGGGGTACGAGCAGTACTTC | CASSYTVGLGYEQYF | TRBJ2-7 | NA | TRBV6-5 | NA
TGCGCCAGCAGCTTGACTAGCGGGGGCGGGGATACGCAGTATTTT | CASSLTSGGGDTQYF | TRBJ2-3 | NA | TRBV4-1 | TRBD2
TGTGCCAGCAGCTTGGGACAGACCGAGCAGTACTTC | CASSLGQTEQYF | TRBJ2-7 | NA | TRBV4-2 | TRBD1
TGTGCCAGCAGTCCCCTGTTGGGAGGAGAGACCCAGTACTTC | CASSPLLGGETQYF | TRBJ2-5 | NA | TRBV6-5 | NA
TGTGCCAGCAGTACCCCTCGGGCGCCCGGGATGAACATTCAGTACTTC | CASSTPRAPGMNIQYF | TRBJ2-4 | few | TRBV2 | NA
TGTGCCAGCAGCCCCGGACAGACGAACTATGGCTACACCTTC | CASSPGQTNYGYTF | TRBJ1-2 | NA | TRBV14 | NA
TGCAGCGTTGAAGTATGGAAGTCCTACGAGCAGTACTTC | CSVEVWKSYEQYF | TRBJ2-7 | NA | TRBV29-1 | NA
TGTGCCAGCAGCCGCAACGGGGAGCTGTTTTTT | CASSRNGELFF | TRBJ2-2 | NA | TRBV11-1 | NA
TGTGCCAGCAGCTTACGGGGGGGGTCAGATACGCAGTATTTT | CASSLRGGSDTQYF | TRBJ2-3 | few | TRBV7-8 | TRBD2
TGTGCCAGCAGCCCTATTTGGACAGGGCGAAATGAGCAGTTCTTC | CASSPIWTGRNEQFF | TRBJ2-1 | NA | TRBV7-9 | TRBD1
TGCAGCGTTGAGACAAACCTGAACTATGGCTACACCTTC | CSVETNLNYGYTF | TRBJ1-2 | NA | TRBV29-1 | NA
TGCGCCAGCAACCTTCTAGCGAAGTACAATGAGCAGTTCTTC | CASNLLAKYNEQFF | TRBJ2-1 | once | TRBV5-1 | NA
TGTGCCTGGAGTAGGGGCGCCACCTACGAGCAGTACTTC | CAWSRGATYEQYF | TRBJ2-7 | once | TRBV30 | NA
TGTGCCACCGGACAGAGCTCCTACAATGAGCAGTTCTTC | CATGQSSYNEQFF | TRBJ2-1 | NA | TRBV6-5 | NA
TGTGCCAGCAGCCGATTCCGGGACAGCGGCACAGATACGCAGTATTTT | CASSRFRDSGTDTQYF | TRBJ2-3 | NA | TRBV27 | TRBD1
TGCAGCGTTGATGGAGGGGGCGCGTCCTACGAGCAGTACTTC | CSVDGGGASYEQYF | TRBJ2-7 | NA | TRBV29-1 | NA
TGCGCCAGCAGCTTGGAAGGGGCCTACGAGCAGTACTTC | CASSLEGAYEQYF | TRBJ2-7 | NA | TRBV5-1 | NA
TGTGCCAGCAGCCTTGGGAGGGATACGCAGTATTTT | CASSLGRDTQYF | TRBJ2-3 | few | TRBV5-6 | NA
TGTGCCAGCAGCTTGGCCGGGACAGGGCGGATTTCACCCCTCCACTTT | CASSLAGTGRISPLHF | TRBJ1-6 | NA | TRBV5-6 | TRBD1
TGCGCCAGCAGCCTCAGTCTCTGGTCTGAGGTATTCGCCGGGGAGCTGTTTTTT | CASSLSLWSEVFAGELFF | TRBJ2-2 | NA | TRBV4-1 | NA
TGTGCCAGCAGCGTAGGCTACAATCAGCCCCAGCATTTT | CASSVGYNQPQHF | TRBJ1-5 | once | TRBV9 | NA
TGCGCCAGCAGCCTTTCGGACAGCTCTGGAAACACCATATATTTT | CASSLSDSSGNTIYF | TRBJ1-3 | NA | TRBV4-1 | NA
TGCGCCAGCAGCTTGTTGGGGGAGACCGCCTACGAGCAGTACTTC | CASSLLGETAYEQYF | TRBJ2-7 | NA | TRBV5-1 | NA
TGTGCCAGCAGCTTAGATGACAGTCATGGCTACACCTTC | CASSLDDSHGYTF | TRBJ1-2 | NA | TRBV7-9 | NA
TGTGCCACCAGCAGATACAGGGACAACACTGAAGCTTTCTTT | CATSRYRDNTEAFF | TRBJ1-1 | NA | TRBV15 | NA
TGTGCCAGCAGCCCAGCGGTAGGGCCGTATGGCTACACCTTC | CASSPAVGPYGYTF | TRBJ1-2 | NA | TRBV2 | NA
TGTGCCAGCAACCCTAGCGGGGGGAAGGAGACCCAGTACTTC | CASNPSGGKETQYF | TRBJ2-5 | NA | TRBV27 | TRBD2
TGTGCCAGCAGCGCTTCCCGGACAGAGATGGGCGAGCAGTACTTC | CASSASRTEMGEQYF | TRBJ2-7 | NA | TRBV7-9 | NA
TGCGCCAGCAGCTCCTCCTCCGGGACAGGGGGGAAGACCCAGTACTTC | CASSSSSGTGGKTQYF | TRBJ2-5 | NA | TRBV5-1 | TRBD1
TGTGCCAGCAGCTGGGGTAGCACAGATACGCAGTATTTT | CASSWGSTDTQYF | TRBJ2-3 | NA | TRBV5-6 | NA
TGTGCCAGCTATGGACTGGGGACAGGAAACTATGGCTACACCTTC | CASYGLGTGNYGYTF | TRBJ1-2 | NA | TRBV19 | TRBD1
TGTGCCAGCAGCTATACCGGGGAGCTGTTTTTT | CASSYTGELFF | TRBJ2-2 | NA | TRBV9 | NA